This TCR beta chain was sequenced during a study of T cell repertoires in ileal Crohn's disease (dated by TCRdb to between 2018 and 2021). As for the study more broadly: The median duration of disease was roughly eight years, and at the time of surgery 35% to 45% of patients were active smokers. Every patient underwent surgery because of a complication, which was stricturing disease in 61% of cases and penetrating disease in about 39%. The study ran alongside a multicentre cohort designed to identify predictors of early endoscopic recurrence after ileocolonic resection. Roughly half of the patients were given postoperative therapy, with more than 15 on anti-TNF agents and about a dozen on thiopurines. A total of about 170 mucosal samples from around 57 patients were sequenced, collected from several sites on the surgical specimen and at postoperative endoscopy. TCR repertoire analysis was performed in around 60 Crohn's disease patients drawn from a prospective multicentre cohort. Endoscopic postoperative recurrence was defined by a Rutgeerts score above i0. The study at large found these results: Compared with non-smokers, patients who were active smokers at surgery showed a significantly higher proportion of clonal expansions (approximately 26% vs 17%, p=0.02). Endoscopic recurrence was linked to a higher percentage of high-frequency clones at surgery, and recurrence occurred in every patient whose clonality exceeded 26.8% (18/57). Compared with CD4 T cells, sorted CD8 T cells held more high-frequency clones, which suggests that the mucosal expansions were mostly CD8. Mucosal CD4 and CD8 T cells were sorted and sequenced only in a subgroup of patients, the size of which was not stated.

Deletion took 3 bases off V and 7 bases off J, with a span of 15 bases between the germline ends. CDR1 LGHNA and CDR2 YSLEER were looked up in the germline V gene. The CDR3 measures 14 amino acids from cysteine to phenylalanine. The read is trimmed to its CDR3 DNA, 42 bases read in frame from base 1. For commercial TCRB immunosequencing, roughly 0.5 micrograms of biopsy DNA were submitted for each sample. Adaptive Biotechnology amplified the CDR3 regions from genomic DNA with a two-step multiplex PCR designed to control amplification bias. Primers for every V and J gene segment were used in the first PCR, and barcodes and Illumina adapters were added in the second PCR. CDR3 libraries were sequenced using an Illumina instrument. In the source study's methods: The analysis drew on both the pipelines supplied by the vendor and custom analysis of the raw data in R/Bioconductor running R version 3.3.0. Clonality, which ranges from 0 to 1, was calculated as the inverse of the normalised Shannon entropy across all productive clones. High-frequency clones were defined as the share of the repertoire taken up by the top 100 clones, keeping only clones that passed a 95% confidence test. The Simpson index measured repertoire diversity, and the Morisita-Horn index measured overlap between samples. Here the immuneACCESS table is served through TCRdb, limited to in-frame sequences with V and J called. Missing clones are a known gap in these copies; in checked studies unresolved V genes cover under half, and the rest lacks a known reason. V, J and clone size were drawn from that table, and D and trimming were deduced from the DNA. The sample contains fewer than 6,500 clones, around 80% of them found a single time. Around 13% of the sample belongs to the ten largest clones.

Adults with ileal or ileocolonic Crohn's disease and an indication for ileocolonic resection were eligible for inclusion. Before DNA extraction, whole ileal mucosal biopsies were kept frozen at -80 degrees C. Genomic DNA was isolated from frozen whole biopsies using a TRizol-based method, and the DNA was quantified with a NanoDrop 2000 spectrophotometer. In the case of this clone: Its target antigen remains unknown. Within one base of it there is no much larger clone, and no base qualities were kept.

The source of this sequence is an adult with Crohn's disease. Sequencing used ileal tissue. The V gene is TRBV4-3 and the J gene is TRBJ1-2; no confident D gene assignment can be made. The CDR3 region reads CASSHANRRGGYTF. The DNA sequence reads TGCGCCAGCAGCCATGCAAACCGCCGGGGTGGCTACACCTTC.